The clone carrying this TCR beta chain was found a few times. What it binds is not known. The CDR3 loop spans 14 amino acids. Trimming left V 4 bases short and J 2 bases short, with 12 bases between. The germline CDR1 and CDR2 sequences are SGHRS and YFSETQ. Memory CD4+ cells were defined as CD4+CD45RO+CD25-. Study outcomes and limitations: Tumor-infiltrating Treg TCR alpha and beta sequences overlapped most with tumor naive CD4+ T cells, then blood naive. Whole repertoires were not studied in the larger cohort, only one V-J beta rearrangement.

Semi-nested PCR with Nested Universal Primer A followed constant-region reverse priming of full-length variable regions. MiXCR, applied by TCRdb to the 5' RACE reads, yields one record per CDR3 protein. The sample contains 8,500 to 9,500 distinct CDR3 sequences, approximately 61% of which appear only once. The material sequenced was tumor-infiltrating memory CD4+ T cells sorted from the breast tumor. Sample subset: memory CD4+ T cells, CD4+CD45RO+CD25-. The chain recombines TRBV5-1 with TRBJ1-1; the D is unclear. The receptor comes from a female donor with breast cancer. The CDR3 is CASSIGSANTEAFF. CDR3 bases: TGCGCCAGCAGCATAGGGTCGGCAAACACTGAAGCTTTCTTT. Complete variable domain (other parts from reference TRBV5-1 and TRBJ1-1): KAGVTQTPRYLIKTRGQQVTLSCSPISGHRSVSWYQQTPGQGLQFLFEYFSETQRNKGNFPGRFSGRQFSNSRSEMNVSTLELGDSALYLCASSIGSANTEAFFGQGTRLTVV.